This is a list of T cell receptor beta chains from one sample in a study of blood T cell repertoires in COVID-19. Assay used: immunoSEQ multiplex PCR; TCRdb lists only in-frame clones, some missing. The table shows around 230,000 clones, with roughly 80% occurring only once. What was sequenced was peripheral blood. The receptors derive from a woman aged 60-75 years with active or convalescent COVID-19. The CDR3 runs from the conserved cysteine through the conserved F or W.

TRBV7-3 | CASSSRDRGGTGELFF
TRBV4-1 | CASSQVGGGGEQYF
TRBV27 | CASSAPGQGNTIYF
TRBV6-4 | CASSEQGENYNEQFF
TRBV6-5 | CASSHRDSRAFF
TRBV3-1/TRBV3-2 | CASSPLGGGGSPLHF
TRBV6-5 | CASNPGRGNEKLFF
TRBV19 | CASYNQERPYGYTF
TRBV6-6 | CASSSLAGGRDEQYF
TRBV5-6 | CASSLGGLYTF
TRBV6-7 | CASSYPRQVSGNTIYF
TRBV6-5 | CASSYGTGSGETQYF
TRBV27 | CASSLLTADNQPQHF
TRBV30 | CAWGDSYEQYF
TRBV6-6 | CASTLTWQHEAFF
TRBV2 | CASSEVGTGEQYF
TRBV9 | CASSGGGRQETQYF
TRBV7-9 | CASSDDNRGKVGELFF
TRBV6-5 | CASSQVSSGNTIYF
TRBV7-9 | CASSLPLGGGEDTEAFF
TRBV11-2 | CACGVSSYNEQFF
TRBV6-5 | CASSSDRGYGYTF
TRBV5-1 | CASSYQTAHQETQYF
TRBV7-8 | CASSYPRGGRGTGELFF
TRBV2 | CASSITQADYGYTF
TRBV11-2 | CASSFSGTPGSLHF
TRBV14 | CASSQASTGLETQYF
TRBV6-5 | CASRLRGSTGELFF
TRBV4-2 | CASSQGTGQNTEAFF
TRBV7-8 | CASSSMTGHTDTQYF
TRBV6-5 | CASSYAGNNEQFF
TRBV7-8 | CASSSRSGSSGNTIYF
TRBV3-1/TRBV3-2 | CASSPRTGLDEQYF
TRBV7-8 | CASSDHDLRGNTEAFF
TRBV20-1 | CSGVTGLGYTF
TRBV29-1 | CSAKGGEETQYF
TRBV5-1 | CASSLDSYGYTF
TRBV2 | CASSGLSTTSSYNEQFF
TRBV7-2 | CASSPAVRSSGNTIYF
TRBV7-2 | CASSSQTGGANVLTF
TRBV3-1/TRBV3-2 | CASSRRTEGFGYTF
TRBV5-1 | CASSFDRNTGELFF
TRBV30 | CAWSPGQDILSGANVLTF
TRBV7-9 | CASSSARATEAFF
TRBV18 | CASFTSGSYTGELFF
TRBV3-1/TRBV3-2 | CASSPGSSYDEKLFF
TRBV5-1 | CASSLAVFSYEQYF